This T cell receptor beta chain stems from a study of response to subunit inactivated influenza vaccine. Findings and limits, study-wide: T cells newly recruited by each seasonal influenza vaccination are few, the authors suggested.

The V end was cut by 8 bases, the J end by 7 bases, with 16 bases between. The CDR3 extends over 13 amino acids. In regard to this clonotype: Its antigen is currently unknown.

One entry per CDR3 protein, called by TCRdb with MiXCR from the RT-PCR reads. The sample has a few hundred thousand distinct CDR3 sequences, around 13% seen once. Sequencing was performed on PBMCs from blood, taken roughly 12 days after vaccination. This receptor was taken from a man aged 50-59 years who received an inactivated influenza vaccine. The V and J genes are TRBV12-3 or TRBV12-4 and TRBJ2-3; TRBD1 is a possible D gene (6 bases). CDR3 bases: TGTGCCAGCGGTATGCCAGGGACAAATACGCAGTATTTT. This encodes CASGMPGTNTQYF.